Presented here are 10 T cell receptor beta chains from one specimen sequenced in a study of blood T cell repertoires in COVID-19 (dated by TCRdb to 2020 to 2022). Library prep was done by the immunoSEQ multiplex PCR assay. The clones in this table, taken by TCRdb from immuneACCESS, are in-frame only. Not every clone is retained; where verified, under half of the shortfall comes from an unresolved V gene, and the cause of the rest is unknown. The sample contains 380,000 or so clones, around 90% of them found a single time. Together, the top ten hold 1.2% of the sample. The sample taken for sequencing was peripheral blood. The source is a man aged 35 to 55 with acute or convalescent COVID-19.

This sequence joins TRBV20-1 and TRBJ1-2; the D is unclear. This CDR3 comprises 11 residues. Germline V gene sequence: CDR1 DFQATT, CDR2 SNEGSKA (reference sequence). V was shortened by 5 bases and J by 4 bases, with 8 bases between the two germline ends. The CDR3 is CSARWFYGYTF. The CDR3 nucleotides read TGCAGTGCTCGGTGGTTCTATGGCTACACCTTC.

J is TRBJ1-1 and V is TRBV6-5; 7 positions agree with TRBD1. Unmatched junction bases numbered 13, after V lost 7 bases and J lost 8 bases. The CDR3 extends over 14 amino acids. The germline gives CDR1 MNHEY, CDR2 SVGAGI. The DNA for the CDR3 is TGTGCCAGCACTTCCGGACAGGACTTCGGGGAAGCTTTCTTT. This codes for CASTSGQDFGEAFF.

This clone was seen just once. In nucleotides, the CDR3 is TGTGCCAGCAGCAAGAACTACATTCAGTACTTC. Its translation is CASSKNYIQYF. The chain recombines TRBV11-1 with TRBJ2-4; no definite D call. The CDR3 loop spans 11 amino acids. Trimming removed 5 bases at V and 8 bases at J, with 7 bases between. Germline CDR1 is SGHAT and CDR2 is FQDESV (reference sequence).

This clone has only a few counts. The chain joins TRBV9 to TRBJ1-1; no definite D call. V lost 5 bases to trimming and J lost 3 bases, with 11 bases between them. Germline values: CDR1 SGDLS, CDR2 YYNGEE. The CDR3 loop spans 13 amino acids. Written as DNA, the CDR3 is TGTGCCAGCAGTTTTGGGCCGGACACTGAAGCTTTCTTT. This translates into CASSFGPDTEAFF.

In its sample, this clone was seen a few times. Here the CDR3 DNA reads TGTGCCAGTACAGGGAGGGTCGGTGGCTACACCTTC. Amino acid sequence: CASTGRVGGYTF. This chain uses TRBV19 with TRBJ1-2; D is perhaps TRBD1 (5 bases). This CDR3 has 12 amino acids. Germline CDR1 is LNHDA and CDR2 is SQIVND (reference sequence). Between the trimmed V and J ends, which lost 7 bases and 7 bases, there was a span of 13 bases.

J is TRBJ2-7 and V is TRBV9, with 10 bases that match TRBD2. The CDR3 runs 14 residues. Germline V lookup: CDR1 SGDLS, CDR2 YYNGEE. The ends lost 4 bases at V and 0 bases at J; junction bases unmatched: 1. CDR3 bases: TGTGCCAGCAGCCGGACTAGCGGCTCCTACGAGCAGTACTTC. This gives the protein CASSRTSGSYEQYF.

This clone was counted only a few times. V is TRBV28 and J is TRBJ2-3; 14 nucleotides line up with TRBD2. The CDR3 extends over 17 amino acids. Losses at the gene ends were 7 bases for V and 5 bases for J; bases not matched to a gene: 11. Germline-derived CDR1 and CDR2 are MDHEN and SYDVKM. The CDR3 spells CASTRGGLAGEVDTQYF. The DNA of the CDR3 is TGTGCCAGCACCCGGGGGGGACTAGCGGGAGAGGTAGATACGCAGTATTTT.

This clone was seen just once. This sequence joins TRBV27 and TRBJ2-2; no clear D. In germline, CDR1 is MNHEY, CDR2 SMNVEV (reference sequence). V lost 3 bases and J 5 bases, leaving 4 bases between the germline ends. This CDR3 spans 12 amino acids. CDR3 loop: CASSFGTGELFF. The CDR3 coding sequence is TGTGCCAGCAGTTTCGGGACCGGGGAGCTGTTTTTT.

This clone was counted once. J is TRBJ1-5 and V is TRBV28, with 9 bases aligning to TRBD1. CDR1 MDHEN and CDR2 SYDVKM come from the germline V gene. V trimming: 3 bases; J trimming: 2 bases; junction bases outside the gene matches: 8. CDR3 length equals 17 residues. CDR3 DNA sequence: TGTGCCAGCAGTTTCCTATGGACAGGGGACGGCAATCAGCCCCAGCATTTT. Translated, it gives CASSFLWTGDGNQPQHF.

This clone showed up just once. This rearrangement joins TRBV12-5 to TRBJ2-1, with D possibly matching TRBD2 (5 bases). The CDR3 has 13 amino acids. V was pared by 5 bases and J by 4 bases, with 9 bases between. Germline V gene sequence: CDR1 LGHNT, CDR2 FRNRAP. In DNA form, the CDR3 reads TGTGCTAGTGGTCCCGGACTTTACAATGAGCAGTTCTTC. Translated: CASGPGLYNEQFF.